These 30 T cell receptor beta chains were sequenced from one sample in a study of Ad26.COV2.S vaccination and SARS-CoV-2 variants. Treatment indicated: some 19 received Ad26.COV2.S at low or high dose, single or two shots; 5 received placebo; per-sample allocation not given. Collection of the samples took place on day 63 after the first injection of vaccine or placebo. The assay was immunoSEQ multiplex PCR, and TCRdb's table has in-frame clones only and misses some. The sample includes hundreds of thousands of clones, 70% to 90% seen only once; the top ten take 3% to 4%. The sequencing here drew on peripheral blood, taken in a trial of Ad26.COV2.S vaccine versus placebo. The receptors here all came from a person between 18 and 59 years old who received the Ad26.COV2.S COVID-19 vaccine or a placebo.

V and J are TRBV11-3 and TRBJ2-7; D could derive from TRBD1 or TRBD2 (5 bases each). V was trimmed by 5 bases and J by 3 bases, leaving 14 bases between them. CDR3 length equals 14 residues. From germline, CDR1 is SGHNT and CDR2 YENEEA. The CDR3 DNA is TGTGCCAGCAGCGCCGGGACGGGCGGCTACGAGCAGTACTTC. This encodes CASSAGTGGYEQYF.

This chain joins TRBV13 and TRBJ1-4; D is ambiguous. The V gene's germline CDR1 is PRHDT and CDR2 FYEKMQ (reference sequence). The CDR3 is 17 residues long. Between the trimmed V and J ends, which lost 5 bases and 4 bases, there was a span of 20 bases. The CDR3 DNA sequence: TGTGCCAGCAGCCTACGTTCCCCAGGACTGATTAATGAAAAACTGTTTTTT. This gives the protein CASSLRSPGLINEKLFF. Full variable domain (remainder filled in from reference TRBV13 and TRBJ1-4): AAGVIQSPRHLIKEKRETATLKCYPIPRHDTVYWYQQGPGQDPQFLISFYEKMQSDKGSIPDRFSAQQFSDYHSELNMSSLELGDSALYFCASSLRSPGLINEKLFFGSGTQLSVL.

The gene calls are TRBV18 and TRBJ2-1; TRBD2 matches 10 bases. There are 17 residues in the CDR3. The V gene end was trimmed by 4 bases and the J gene end by 8 bases; junction bases not matched to a gene: 14. Germline values: CDR1 KGHSH, CDR2 LQKENI. The CDR3 sequence is CASSQQIPGLAFDEQFF. The CDR3 bases are TGTGCCAGCTCACAGCAAATTCCGGGACTAGCGTTCGATGAGCAGTTCTTC.

Only a few counts were recorded for this clone. This sample also contains other DNA sequences that code for the same CDR3. The chain joins TRBV7-9 to TRBJ1-3; D gene ambiguous. V was trimmed by 0 bases and J by 4 bases, leaving 4 bases between them. The CDR3 has 13 residues. Germline CDR1 SEHNR, CDR2 FQNEAQ (reference sequence). Here the CDR3 reads CASSLAGGNTIYF. CDR3 in DNA: TGTGCCAGCAGCTTAGCAGGGGGAAACACCATATATTTT.

Concerning this clone: A much larger clone differs from this one at a single base, so this may be a read error. J is TRBJ1-2 and V is TRBV28; 8 positions agree with TRBD1. With 6 bases clipped from V and 2 bases from J, the junction kept 2 bases outside the gene matches. Germline V gene sequence: CDR1 MDHEN, CDR2 SYDVKM. The CDR3 sequence is 13 residues long. The DNA of the CDR3 is TGTGCCAGCAGACGACAGGGGAACTATGGCTACACCTTC. The encoded protein is CASRRQGNYGYTF.

The chain employs TRBV12-3 or TRBV12-4 and TRBJ2-4; the D is unclear. Deletions cut 5 bases from V and 6 bases from J, with 11 bases between. The CDR3 has 13 amino acids. DNA for the CDR3: TGTGCCAGCAGTAGGACGGAAGGAAACATTCAGTACTTC. This translates into CASSRTEGNIQYF.

The chain couples TRBV2 to TRBJ1-1; D unresolved. The V end lost 6 bases, the J end lost 2 bases, and 13 bases lay between the germline ends. The CDR3 runs to 14 residues. From germline, CDR1 is SNHLY and CDR2 FYNNEI. The DNA for the CDR3 is TGTGCCAGCAGCCCCGGCAGCTATAACACTGAAGCTTTCTTT. Its translation: CASSPGSYNTEAFF.

DNA for the CDR3: TGTGCCAGCAGCTTGCTTGTGGGCGGCTACACCTTC. Translation: CASSLLVGGYTF. The rearrangement uses TRBV5-4 and TRBJ1-2; D call uncertain. The germline gives CDR1 SGHNT, CDR2 YYREEE (reference sequence). The CDR3 is 12 amino acids. The V end lost 1 base, the J end lost 8 bases, and 9 bases lay between the germline ends.

This clone was detected many times. V and J are TRBV7-9 and TRBJ2-2; D is perhaps TRBD2 (7 bases). This CDR3 has 17 amino acids. The germline gives CDR1 SEHNR, CDR2 FQNEAQ (reference sequence). V gave up 5 bases and J gave up 8 bases, with 24 bases separating them. The CDR3 loop is CASSPTRGAHRSGELFF. The CDR3 DNA reads as TGTGCCAGCAGCCCTACCCGGGGGGCGCATCGGTCGGGGGAGCTGTTTTTT.

CDR3 region: CASSLPPGTNEKLFF. In nucleotides, the CDR3 is TGTGCCAGCAGCTTGCCCCCAGGGACGAATGAAAAACTGTTTTTT. The chain recombines TRBV5-6 with TRBJ1-4; tentatively, D is TRBD1 (5 bases). The CDR3 is made up of 15 amino acids. V lost 1 base to trimming and J lost 5 bases, with 12 bases between them. Germline V gene sequence: CDR1 SGHDT, CDR2 YYEEEE.

This clone was counted many times. The CDR3 coding sequence is TGTGCCAGCAGCCAACGACAGTTTGAAGCTTTCTTT. The encoded protein is CASSQRQFEAFF. The chain recombines TRBV7-6 with TRBJ1-1; the D gene is possibly TRBD1 (5 bases). From germline, CDR1 is SGHVS and CDR2 FNYEAQ. This CDR3 comprises 12 residues. The V end lost 5 bases, the J end lost 7 bases, and 11 bases lay between the germline ends.

The rearrangement links TRBV7-9 to TRBJ2-3; 7 bases agree with TRBD2. CDR3 length equals 17 residues. After removal of 3 bases from V and 0 bases from J, the junction contained 9 bases not matched to a gene. Per the germline V gene, CDR1 is SEHNR and CDR2 is FQNEAQ (reference sequence). The CDR3 sequence is CASSLGIAGSSTDTQYF. As DNA, the CDR3 is TGTGCCAGCAGCTTGGGAATAGCGGGCTCTAGCACAGATACGCAGTATTTT.

The chain combines TRBV30 with TRBJ1-1, with TRBD1 as a possible D gene (5 bases). Per the germline V gene, CDR1 is GTSNPN and CDR2 is SVGIG (reference sequence). The CDR3 covers 17 residues. V lost 0 bases to trimming and J lost 0 bases, with 17 bases between them. CDR3 residues: CAWSVLYGQGMNTEAFF. The CDR3 DNA follows: TGTGCCTGGAGTGTATTATATGGTCAGGGCATGAACACTGAAGCTTTCTTT.

This clone was picked up a small number of times. The V gene is TRBV5-6, the J gene TRBJ2-7; the match to TRBD1 covers 8 bases. CDR3 size: 15 residues. Germline-derived CDR1 and CDR2 are SGHDT and YYEEEE. J lost 6 bases, V lost 4 bases, and 12 bases had no gene match. CDR3 in amino acids: CASSPRLLTGGEQYF. The CDR3 DNA reads as TGTGCCAGCAGCCCCCGCCTATTAACAGGGGGCGAGCAGTACTTC.

In this sample, this clone turned up once. The chain couples TRBV7-9 to TRBJ2-4, with D perhaps matching TRBD1 or TRBD2 (5 bases each). V was trimmed by 1 base and J by 9 bases, leaving 19 bases between them. CDR1 and CDR2 (germline): SEHNR, FQNEAQ (reference sequence). The CDR3 extends over 16 amino acids. The CDR3 nucleotides are TGTGCCAGCAGCTTAGACCGGGCGAGGGTGGGGACCATTCAGTACTTC. Amino acids: CASSLDRARVGTIQYF.

V is TRBV30 and J is TRBJ2-7; D might be TRBD1 or TRBD2, each matching 5 bases. The CDR3 is 12 residues long. Trimming removed 5 bases at V and 5 bases at J, with 13 bases between. The germline V gene encodes CDR1 GTSNPN and CDR2 SVGIG (reference sequence). This CDR3 is CAWGDLTDEQYF. The CDR3 DNA is TGTGCCTGGGGGGACCTAACCGACGAGCAGTACTTC.

This rearrangement joins TRBV7-6 to TRBJ1-2; D ambiguous. Germline CDR1 is SGHVS and CDR2 is FNYEAQ. Deletions cut 1 base from V and 4 bases from J, with 13 bases between. CDR3 size: 15 residues. The CDR3 region has the DNA TGTGCCAGCAGCTTAGGTCCGGGCCTCGGCTATGGCTACACCTTC. This codes for CASSLGPGLGYGYTF.

The chain recombines TRBV10-2 with TRBJ2-3; maybe TRBD1 (5 bases). V was shortened by 7 bases and J by 6 bases, with 11 bases between the two germline ends. From germline, CDR1 is WSHSY and CDR2 SAAADI. The CDR3 has 12 residues. Written as DNA, the CDR3 is TGCGCCAGCACACAGTACAGGGATACGCAGTATTTT. Its protein product is CASTQYRDTQYF.

The rearrangement joins TRBV6-1 to TRBJ1-2, with 7 bases aligning to TRBD1. Losses at the gene ends were 3 bases for V and 0 bases for J; bases not matched to a gene: 4. There are 15 residues in the CDR3. Per germline, CDR1 MNHNS and CDR2 SASEGT. CDR3 region: CASSDRDSPNYGYTF. CDR3 in DNA: TGTGCCAGCAGTGATCGGGACAGTCCTAACTATGGCTACACCTTC.

As for this clone: This may be a read error: a much more frequent sequence differs by one nucleotide. Other nucleotide sequences from this sample produce the same CDR3. This sequence joins TRBV4-3 and TRBJ1-2; a weak D match, TRBD1 (6 bases). Germline lookup yields CDR1 LGHNA and CDR2 YSLEER. CDR3 length equals 15 residues. As DNA, the CDR3 is TGCGCCAGCAGCCAAGAAACAGGGCCGGGGGATGGCTACACTTTC. It yields the protein CASSQETGPGDGYTF.

The chain uses TRBV6-5 and TRBJ2-5; a possible D gene is TRBD1 (6 bases). Germline-derived CDR1 and CDR2 are MNHEY and SVGAGI. The CDR3 runs to 13 residues. V was cut by 6 bases and J by 4 bases, with 12 bases left in between. The CDR3, as DNA: TGTGCCAGCAGCATATTGGGGGCAGAGACCCAGTACTTC. Protein product: CASSILGAETQYF.

The J gene is TRBJ1-4, the V gene TRBV5-1, with D tentatively TRBD1 (5 bases). Per the germline V gene, CDR1 is SGHRS and CDR2 is YFSETQ. Trimming took off 4 bases at V and 8 bases at J, with 15 bases between the two ends. The CDR3 is 14 residues long. CDR3 region: CASSPGNGDEKLFF. The CDR3 DNA reads as TGCGCCAGCAGCCCAGGGAACGGAGACGAAAAACTGTTTTTT.

This clone was detected a few times. V gene TRBV6-6 combines with J gene TRBJ1-1; D may be TRBD1 (5 bases). V was shortened by 0 bases and J by 9 bases, with 11 bases between the two germline ends. Germline V gene sequence: CDR1 MNHNY, CDR2 SVGAGI (reference sequence). CDR3 length equals 13 residues. As DNA, the CDR3 is TGTGCCAGCAGTTACTCGTCGTCAGGGCAAGCTTTCTTT. It specifies CASSYSSSGQAFF.

The chain recombines TRBV19 with TRBJ1-1; no clear D. Germline V lookup: CDR1 LNHDA, CDR2 SQIVND (reference sequence). CDR3 length equals 14 residues. V was shortened by 8 bases and J by 1 base, with 14 bases between the two germline ends. CDR3 loop: CASLTPGGNTEAFF. CDR3 nucleotides: TGTGCCAGTCTCACCCCGGGTGGGAACACTGAAGCTTTCTTT.

The V and J genes are TRBV6-2 or TRBV6-3 and TRBJ1-5; D uncertain. The CDR3 is made up of 14 amino acids. V gave up 6 bases and J gave up 3 bases, with 12 bases separating them. Germline V CDR1 and CDR2: MNHEY, SVGEGT. The CDR3 DNA reads as TGTGCCAGCAGCTTAAGGGAATACAATCAGCCCCAGCATTTT. Translated: CASSLREYNQPQHF.

V and J are TRBV21-1 and TRBJ1-1. TRBV21-1 is a listed pseudogene. The CDR3 is 14 residues long. CDR3 sequence (DNA): TGTGCCAGCAGAGCTTCTGTAGGGCTCGCTGAAGCTTTCTTT. Translating it yields CASRASVGLAEAFF.

The chain uses TRBV6-5 and TRBJ1-1; D uncertain. The CDR3 loop spans 13 amino acids. V was pared by 4 bases and J by 3 bases, with 9 bases between. Germline V gene sequence: CDR1 MNHEY, CDR2 SVGAGI. The CDR3 nucleotides are TGTGCCAGCAGTTGGCAGACACACACTGAAGCTTTCTTT. The encoded protein is CASSWQTHTEAFF.

The CDR3, as DNA: TGTGCCAGCAGCCAAGTGGCAGGCTCCTACGAGCAGTACTTC. It specifies CASSQVAGSYEQYF. The chain carries TRBV3-1 (or the pseudogene TRBV3-2) and TRBJ2-7; no clear D. Germline V gene data show CDR1 as LGHDT and CDR2 as YNNKEL (reference sequence). The V gene lost 1 base and the J gene lost 0 bases, with 7 bases spanning the gap. The CDR3 contains 14 residues.

The V call is TRBV11-2, the J call TRBJ1-6, with TRBD1 as a possible D gene (6 bases). Trimming took off 7 bases at V and 1 base at J, with 17 bases between the two ends. This CDR3 comprises 17 residues. The germline gives CDR1 SGHAT, CDR2 FQNNGV. The CDR3 loop reads CASTKAGGASYNSPLHF. The DNA for the CDR3 is TGTGCCAGCACCAAGGCCGGGGGGGCGTCCTATAATTCACCCCTCCACTTT. Full variable domain (missing parts from reference TRBV11-2 and TRBJ1-6): EAGVAQSPRYKIIEKRQSVAFWCNPISGHATLYWYQQILGQGPKLLIQFQNNGVVDDSQLPKDRFSAERLKGVDSTLKIQPAKLEDSAVYLCASTKAGGASYNSPLHFGNGTRLTVT.

V and J are TRBV4-1 and TRBJ2-7; 10 bases are a match to TRBD2. Germline loops: CDR1 MGHRA, CDR2 YSYEKL. CDR3 length equals 16 residues. V trimming: 4 bases; J trimming: 7 bases; junction bases outside the gene matches: 13. In DNA form, the CDR3 reads TGCGCCAGCAGCCGCACTTTAGCGGGAGGTGGAAGGGAGCAGTACTTC. Translating it yields CASSRTLAGGGREQYF.